The 16 T cell receptor beta chains reported below all come from one sample, sequenced in a study of cytomegalovirus exposure and HLA in healthy donors. Researchers ran the PCR with 60 Vbeta and 13 Jbeta primers. Assay: immunoSEQ multiplex PCR; the TCRdb copy retains only in-frame clones and omits some. The sample contains around 200,000 clones, about 80% of which appear only once. Source material: PBMCs. These TCRs come from a male donor in good health and CMV-seronegative.

This clone showed up just once. The rearrangement uses TRBV30 and TRBJ2-5; 10 bases are shared with TRBD2. Per the germline V gene, CDR1 is GTSNPN and CDR2 is SVGIG (reference sequence). CDR3 length equals 15 residues. J gave up 5 bases and V 1 base, and 7 bases lay outside the gene matches. The DNA of the CDR3 is TGTGCCTGGAGTGGAGCGGGGGGGCCTGGGGAGACCCAGTACTTC. The encoded protein is CAWSGAGGPGETQYF.

The chain links TRBV4-2 to TRBJ2-1; the match to TRBD2 covers 7 bases. CDR3 length: 18 residues. Per germline, CDR1 LGHNA and CDR2 YNFKEQ. The ends lost 3 bases at V and 3 bases at J; junction bases unmatched: 14. The CDR3 region has the DNA TGTGCCAGCAGCCATAGGGAGGGCGGGACGGGTAGCTACAATGAGCAGTTCTTC. Protein product: CASSHREGGTGSYNEQFF.

This chain joins TRBV27 and TRBJ2-5; tentative D call: TRBD1 (5 bases). The germline V gene encodes CDR1 MNHEY and CDR2 SMNVEV (reference sequence). Trimming cost V 5 bases and J 5 bases, with 15 bases left between them. The CDR3 sequence is 14 residues long. CDR3 in amino acids: CASSLRTSRETQYF. The CDR3, as DNA: TGTGCCAGCAGTCTCCGGACATCGAGGGAGACCCAGTACTTC.

This clone was seen a handful of times. Different DNA sequences within this sample yield the same CDR3. J is TRBJ1-2 and V is TRBV19, with TRBD1 matching over 9 bases. The germline V gene encodes CDR1 LNHDA and CDR2 SQIVND (reference sequence). V gave up 5 bases and J gave up 6 bases; unmatched junction bases: 16. CDR3 length equals 17 residues. The DNA of the CDR3 is TGTGCCAGTAGTCCCAGTTACACAGGGGGCCTAACGCATGGCTACACCTTC. Residues: CASSPSYTGGLTHGYTF.

The rearrangement links TRBV18 to TRBJ1-1, with a weak D call TRBD1 (6 bases). The CDR3 runs to 13 residues. Germline values: CDR1 KGHSH, CDR2 LQKENI. Trimming cost V 6 bases and J 3 bases, with 11 bases left between them. CDR3 nucleotide sequence: TGTGCCAGCTCCCCCAGACAGGACACTGAAGCTTTCTTT. It specifies CASSPRQDTEAFF. Full variable domain (outside the CDR3, taken from reference TRBV18 and TRBJ1-1): NAGVMQNPRHLVRRRGQEARLRCSPMKGHSHVYWYRQLPEEGLKFMVYLQKENIIDESGMPKERFSAEFPKEGPSILRIQQVVRGDSAAYFCASSPRQDTEAFFGQGTRLTVV.

The chain is built from TRBV6-1 and TRBJ1-2; 7 bases map to TRBD1. Germline-derived CDR1 and CDR2 are MNHNS and SASEGT. The CDR3 covers 13 residues. The trim removed 6 bases at V and 4 bases at J, leaving 5 bases unmatched. The DNA for the CDR3 is TGTGCCAGCAGGGCAGGGGGTGGCTATGGCTACACCTTC. Protein sequence: CASRAGGGYGYTF.

The chain has TRBV6-5 and TRBJ1-5; the match to TRBD1 covers 9 bases. The CDR3 runs to 14 residues. V dropped 6 bases and J dropped 7; count of bases not matched to a gene: 7. Germline CDR1 MNHEY, CDR2 SVGAGI. The CDR3 is CASRTGGAKQPQHF. In nucleotides, the CDR3 is TGTGCCAGCAGAACAGGGGGCGCAAAGCAGCCCCAGCATTTT.

Points on this clone: Germline is not matched at one junction end, which may reflect a read error. V and J are TRBV27 and TRBJ2-1, with 10 bases identical to TRBD2. Germline loops: CDR1 MNHEY, CDR2 SMNVEV (reference sequence). The length of the CDR3 is 18 residues. CDR3: CANSLYVLAGVLGGEQFF. The CDR3 DNA follows: TGTGCCAACAGTTTATATGTCCTAGCGGGAGTTTTGGGAGGTGAGCAGTTCTTC.

The chain uses TRBV11-2 and TRBJ2-7; 7 nucleotides match TRBD1. Per the germline V gene, CDR1 is SGHAT and CDR2 is FQNNGV. V lost 5 bases, J lost 2 bases, and 9 bases stayed unmatched. CDR3 length equals 15 residues. This CDR3 reads CASSVQNTGAYEQYF. The DNA of the CDR3 is TGTGCCAGCAGCGTACAAAACACAGGGGCCTACGAGCAGTACTTC. The variable domain in full, with the rest retrieved from reference TRBV11-2 and TRBJ2-7, is EAGVAQSPRYKIIEKRQSVAFWCNPISGHATLYWYQQILGQGPKLLIQFQNNGVVDDSQLPKDRFSAERLKGVDSTLKIQPAKLEDSAVYLCASSVQNTGAYEQYFGPGTRLTVT.

J is TRBJ2-4 and V is TRBV19; D may be TRBD2 (6 bases). Looked up from germline, CDR1 is LNHDA and CDR2 is SQIVND (reference sequence). V lost 7 bases, J lost 8 bases, and 21 bases lay in between. The CDR3 runs to 15 residues. Here the CDR3 DNA reads TGTGCCAGTACGGTGACTAGATCGCGGTCGGACATTCAGTACTTC. It codes for CASTVTRSRSDIQYF. Variable domain in full (rest from reference TRBV19 and TRBJ2-4): DGGITQSPKYLFRKEGQNVTLSCEQNLNHDAMYWYRQDPGQGLRLIYYSQIVNDFQKGDIAEGYSVSREKKESFPLTVTSAQKNPTAFYLCASTVTRSRSDIQYFGAGTRLSVL.

A single count supports this clone. The rearrangement uses TRBV9 and TRBJ2-2; 7 positions match TRBD1. This CDR3 has 16 residues. CDR1 SGDLS and CDR2 YYNGEE come from the germline V gene. Trimming removed 3 bases from V and 4 bases from J; junction bases left unmatched: 9. CDR3 nucleotides: TGTGCCAGCAGCGCCCACTGGGACAGATCCACCGGGGAGCTGTTTTTT. It specifies CASSAHWDRSTGELFF.

The chain has TRBV7-9 and TRBJ2-7; TRBD2 aligns across 8 bases. Germline values: CDR1 SEHNR, CDR2 FQNEAQ (reference sequence). V lost 5 bases and J lost 0; bases outside the gene matches: 9. The CDR3 extends over 16 amino acids. DNA for the CDR3: TGTGCCAGCAGCCACAGCGGGGGTTATAGCTCCTACGAGCAGTACTTC. Translated: CASSHSGGYSSYEQYF.

Only a few counts were recorded for this clone. The genes are TRBV7-9 and TRBJ1-6; D remains unclear. This CDR3 has 15 residues. The germline V gene encodes CDR1 SEHNR and CDR2 FQNEAQ (reference sequence). Trimming took off 1 base at V and 0 bases at J, with 4 bases between the two ends. CDR3 DNA sequence: TGTGCCAGCAGCTTAGATAGCTCCTATAATTCACCCCTCCACTTT. Its translation: CASSLDSSYNSPLHF.

Regarding this clone: The same CDR3 is also encoded by other DNA sequences in this sample. CDR3 protein: CASSVVGSGNYNEQFF. CDR3 sequence (DNA): TGTGCCAGCAGCGTAGTCGGCAGCGGGAACTACAATGAGCAGTTCTTC. The chain combines TRBV9 with TRBJ2-1; 7 bases line up with TRBD2. Germline CDR1 SGDLS, CDR2 YYNGEE. Trimming at V came to 0 bases and at J to 3 bases, leaving 6 bases not matched to a gene. The CDR3 runs to 16 residues.

The chain combines TRBV7-9 with TRBJ1-2; 9 nucleotides agree with TRBD1. Germline assignment: CDR1 SEHNR and CDR2 FQNEAQ (reference sequence). The CDR3 consists of 12 residues. With 3 bases clipped from V and 8 bases from J, the junction kept 1 base outside the gene matches. The CDR3: CASSLTGGGYTF. CDR3 nucleotides: TGTGCCAGCAGCTTGACAGGGGGGGGCTACACCTTC.

J is TRBJ2-3 and V is TRBV9, with D hard to call. Trimming pared 4 bases from V and 5 bases from J, leaving 14 bases between. Germline CDR1 and CDR2: SGDLS and YYNGEE. This CDR3 is 14 amino acids long. The CDR3 DNA reads as TGTGCCAGCAGCACCAGAGGTGGTCGAGATACGCAGTATTTT. Protein: CASSTRGGRDTQYF.